The 10 T cell receptor beta chains in this list originate from one sample, sequenced in a study of tissue T cells after allogeneic stem cell transplantation. Sample time point: mouse harvest day 14 after allogeneic transplant. Tail vein injection delivered 10^7 T-cell-depleted bone marrow cells and 10^6 splenic CD5+ T cells. Here immunoSEQ multiplex PCR was the method, and the copy in TCRdb shows in-frame clones only, minus some. The table lists 610 or so clones, roughly 53% of them singletons. The sample was spleen. These TCRs come from a female BALB/c mouse given C57BL/6 T cells with graft-versus-host disease after an allogeneic hematopoietic cell transplant.

This clone has only one observation. The genes are named according to mouse. Read data end 1 residue before the CDR3 end; the end is taken from the germline J gene. V gene TRBV29 combines with J gene TRBJ2-5; 13 bases are a match to TRBD2. The CDR3 runs to 16 residues. The germline V gene has CDR1 MSHET and CDR2 SYDVDS. CDR3 bases read: TGTGCCAGCGGTGAGGGACTGGGGGGGTTCCAAGACACCCAGTAC. This sequence encodes CASGEGLGGFQDTQY. The whole CDR3 sequence reads CASGEGLGGFQDTQYF. Looking up the rest from reference TRBV29 and TRBJ2-5 gives the full variable domain: DMKVTQMPRYLIKRMGENVLLECGQDMSHETMYWYRQDPGLGLQLIYISYDVDSNSEGDIPKGYRVSRKKREHFSLILDSAKTNQTSVYFCASGEGLGGFQDTQYFGPGTRLLVL.

This clone is large (0.1 to 1%). Gene names are the mouse ones. The read is 1 residue too short to cover the CDR3 end, so that end is filled in from the germline J gene. The rearrangement joins TRBV31 to TRBJ2-1; unclear D gene. This CDR3 is 11 amino acids long. From germline, CDR1 is GKSSPN and CDR2 SITVG. V lost 3 bases, J lost 5 bases, and 5 bases lay in between. The CDR3 sequence: CAWSPDAEQFF. Incomplete CDR3 DNA: TGTGCCTGGAGCCCCGATGCTGAGCAGTTC.

Details on this clone: The listed genes are named as in mouse. Read coverage stops 1 residue before the CDR3 terminus; the germline J gene supplies the remainder. This chain joins TRBV15 and TRBJ2-4; TRBD2 agrees at 10 bases. J lost 1 base, V lost 6 bases, and 1 base had no gene match. Germline CDR1 is SGHND and CDR2 is FRSKSL. The CDR3 sequence is 14 residues long. The sequenced part of the CDR3 DNA is TGTGCCAGCAGAGGACTGGGGGGTCAAAACACCTTGTAC. Translated: CASRGLGGQNTLY. The full CDR3 sequence reads CASRGLGGQNTLYF. Full variable domain (rest looked up from reference TRBV15 and TRBJ2-4): DAGVTQTPRHEVAEKGQTIILKCEPVSGHNDLFWYRQTKIQGLELLSYFRSKSLMEDGGAFKDRFKAEMLNSSFSTLKIQPTEPKDSAVYLCASRGLGGQNTLYFGAGTRLSVL.

Concerning this clone: The genes are named according to mouse. The CDR3 is cut off 1 residue early in the read; its end comes from the germline J gene. This chain uses TRBV4 with TRBJ1-4, with 10 nucleotides matching TRBD1. Losses at the gene ends were 5 bases for V and 7 bases for J; bases not matched to a gene: 4. This CDR3 region has 14 residues. The germline V gene has CDR1 LGHDT and CDR2 YNNKQL (reference sequence). The CDR3 sequence is CASSTGTGVERLFF. CDR3 DNA (partial): TGTGCCAGCAGCACCGGGACAGGGGTCGAAAGATTATTT.

By share, this clone ranks as large. Germline and genes here are mouse. The DNA ends 1 residue before the CDR3 does, and the rest of the CDR3 is filled in from the germline J gene. The rearrangement joins TRBV16 to TRBJ2-7, with TRBD1 matching over 9 bases. This CDR3 has 13 residues. Germline assignment: CDR1 SGHSA and CDR2 FRNQAP. J lost 7 bases, V lost 6 bases, and 7 bases had no gene match. The part of the CDR3 DNA that was read is TGTGCAAGCAGGCCCGGGACAGGGAGAGAACAGTAC. Amino acid sequence: CASRPGTGREQY. The full CDR3 sequence reads CASRPGTGREQYF.

Remarks on this clone: Genes and germline are mouse. The DNA ends 1 residue before the CDR3 does, and the rest of the CDR3 is filled in from the germline J gene. The chain combines TRBV4 with TRBJ1-2; 10 nucleotides line up with TRBD1. Germline V gene sequence: CDR1 LGHDT, CDR2 YNNKQL (reference sequence). The CDR3 consists of 16 residues. Trimming at V came to 4 bases and at J to 2 bases, leaving 7 bases not matched to a gene. CDR3 sequence reads: CASSSRQGARNSDYTF. The CDR3 bases that were read are TGTGCCAGCAGCTCTCGACAGGGGGCGCGGAACTCCGACTACACC. Based on the CDR3 plus reference TRBV4 and TRBJ1-2, the full variable domain is ETAVFQTPNYHVTQVGNEVSFNCKQTLGHDTMYWYKQDSKKLLKIMFSYNNKQLIVNETVPRRFSPQSSDKAHLNLRIKSVEPEDSAVYLCASSSRQGARNSDYTFGSGTRLLVI.

Details on this clone: The gene symbols are mouse symbols. The read halts 1 residue ahead of the CDR3 end, with the missing end drawn from the germline J gene. This chain connects TRBV16 to TRBJ2-2; TRBD2 matches 11 bases. This CDR3 comprises 16 residues. The junction had 4 bases not matched to a gene; V was cut back by 5 bases and J by 2 bases. Germline V gene lookup returns CDR1 SGHSA and CDR2 FRNQAP. The CDR3 bases that were read are TGTGCAAGCAGCCATCACTGGGGGGGCAACACCGGGCAGCTCTAC. This sequence encodes CASSHHWGGNTGQLY. The whole CDR3 is CASSHHWGGNTGQLYF. The variable domain in full, with the rest retrieved from reference TRBV16 and TRBJ2-2, is NAGVIQTPRHKVTGKGQEATLWCEPISGHSAVFWYRQTIVQGLEFLTYFRNQAPIDDSGMPKERFSAQMPNQSHSTLKIQSTQPQDSAVYLCASSHHWGGNTGQLYFGEGSKLTVL.

This clone was observed a handful of times. Germline and genes here are mouse. Read coverage stops 1 residue before the CDR3 terminus; the germline J gene supplies the remainder. The rearrangement joins TRBV16 to TRBJ2-3; 7 nucleotides align to TRBD2. The CDR3 loop spans 15 amino acids. Unmatched junction bases numbered 1, after V lost 1 base and J lost 0 bases. Germline V gene data show CDR1 as SGHSA and CDR2 as FRNQAP. Partial CDR3 DNA: TGTGCAAGCAGCTTAGGGGGGGGTAGTGCAGAAACGCTGTAT. Amino acid sequence: CASSLGGGSAETLY. The complete CDR3 sequence is CASSLGGGSAETLYF.

This clone was counted only a few times. Germline and genes here are mouse. The sequenced fragment ends 1 residue before the CDR3 boundary, so the rest is inferred from the germline J gene. This rearrangement joins TRBV16 to TRBJ2-7, with 8 bases lining up with TRBD2. V lost 1 base and J lost 6; bases outside the gene matches: 2. Germline V gives CDR1 SGHSA, CDR2 FRNQAP. CDR3 size: 13 residues. This chain's CDR3 is CASSLAGGSEQYF. CDR3 bases read: TGTGCAAGCAGCTTAGCTGGGGGGAGTGAACAGTAC.

In the case of this clone: The gene names here belong to mouse. The read ends 1 residue shy of where the CDR3 ends; the end is completed using the germline J gene. This rearrangement joins TRBV19 to TRBJ1-4; TRBD1 matches at 7 bases. Germline lookup yields CDR1 FNHDT and CDR2 SITEND (reference sequence). The length of the CDR3 is 15 residues. V trimming: 6 bases; J trimming: 0 bases; junction bases outside the gene matches: 5. The CDR3 loop is CASNTGAFSNERLFF. The part of the CDR3 DNA that was read is TGTGCCAGCAATACAGGGGCGTTTTCCAACGAAAGATTATTT. Variable domain in full (rest from reference TRBV19 and TRBJ1-4): GGIITQTPKFLIGQEGQKLTLKCQQNFNHDTMYWYRQDSGKGLRLIYYSITENDLQKGDLSEGYDASREKKSSFSLTVTSAQKNEMAVFLCASNTGAFSNERLFFGHGTKLSVL.